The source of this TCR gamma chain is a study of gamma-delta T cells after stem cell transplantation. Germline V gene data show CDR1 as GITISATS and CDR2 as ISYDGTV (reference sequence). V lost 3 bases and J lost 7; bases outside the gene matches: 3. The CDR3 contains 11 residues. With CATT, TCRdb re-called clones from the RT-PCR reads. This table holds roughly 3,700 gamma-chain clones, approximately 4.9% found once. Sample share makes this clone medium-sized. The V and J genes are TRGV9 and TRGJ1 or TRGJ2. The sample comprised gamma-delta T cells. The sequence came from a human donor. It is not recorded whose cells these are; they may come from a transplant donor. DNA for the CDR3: TGTGCCTTGTGGGAGAAGTATAAGAAACTCTTT. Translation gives CALWEKYKKLF.